Below are 24 T cell receptor beta chains sequenced from a single sample in a study of blood T cells in healthy people across ages. The use of a sample-barcoded 5' primer and a J-beta primer mix characterized a second PCR of about 7 to 12 cycles. TCRdb used MiXCR to reprocess the 5' RACE reads, holding one entry per CDR3 protein. This table holds about 1.6 million distinct CDR3 sequences, roughly a third found once. The sequencing input was blood. The receptors originated from a woman aged 25-40 years in good health.

The V and J genes are TRBV28 and TRBJ2-7; tentatively, D is TRBD1 (6 bases). The V gene's germline CDR1 is MDHEN and CDR2 SYDVKM. V was pared by 8 bases and J by 4 bases, with 27 bases between. This CDR3 has 17 amino acids. The CDR3 nucleotides are TGTGCCAGCGGGGCGCGAGCAGGTGGCAGGGGTAGTTACGAGCAGTACTTC. It codes for CASGARAGGRGSYEQYF.

This clonotype showed up just a few times. The V gene is TRBV3-1, the J gene TRBJ2-3; weak D call: TRBD2 (6 bases). The CDR3 sequence is 15 residues long. In germline, CDR1 is LGHDT, CDR2 YNNKEL (reference sequence). V lost 10 bases to trimming and J lost 4 bases, with 21 bases between them. As DNA, the CDR3 is TGTGCCACCACTCTTGCGGGAACGGGGGCAGATACGCAGTATTTT. As protein: CATTLAGTGADTQYF.

This clonotype has a count of ten or more. The CDR3 DNA sequence: TGTGCCAGTCGGGGGGGCCGAGAGACCCAGTACTTC. It codes for CASRGGRETQYF. The chain uses TRBV12-3 or TRBV12-4 and TRBJ2-5; 8 bases agree with TRBD2. The J segment lost 4 bases and the V segment lost 9 bases, leaving 4 bases of the junction unmatched. CDR3 size: 12 residues.

V usage is TRBV4-1 and J usage is TRBJ1-1; no firm D call. The CDR3 covers 16 residues. Germline V gene data show CDR1 as MGHRA and CDR2 as YSYEKL. V was shortened by 0 bases and J by 1 base, with 12 bases between the two germline ends. DNA for the CDR3: TGCGCCAGCAGCCAAGATCCCTCCCCAGGGAACACTGAAGCTTTCTTT. Encoded protein: CASSQDPSPGNTEAFF.

The J gene is TRBJ2-1, the V gene TRBV6-2 or TRBV6-3, with 15 bases aligning to TRBD2. This CDR3 is built from 16 residues. After removal of 5 bases from V and 9 bases from J, the junction contained 8 bases not matched to a gene. CDR1 is MNHEY and CDR2 is SVGEGT in the germline V gene. CDR3 protein: CASSGLAGGQQIEQFF. CDR3 nucleotides: TGTGCCAGCAGTGGACTAGCGGGGGGGCAACAGATTGAGCAGTTCTTC.

The chain is built from TRBV30 and TRBJ1-2; TRBD1 matches at 7 bases. V trimming: 0 bases; J trimming: 4 bases; junction bases outside the gene matches: 2. The CDR3 consists of 13 residues. The V gene's germline CDR1 is GTSNPN and CDR2 SVGIG (reference sequence). The CDR3 loop is CAWSVGTAYGYTF. The CDR3, as DNA: TGTGCCTGGAGTGTTGGGACAGCCTATGGCTACACCTTC.

V is TRBV3-1 and J is TRBJ2-3; D is possibly TRBD2 (5 bases). The V gene's germline CDR1 is LGHDT and CDR2 YNNKEL (reference sequence). The V gene lost 1 base and the J gene lost 5 bases, with 16 bases spanning the gap. The CDR3 runs 16 residues. The DNA of the CDR3 is TGTGCCAGCAGCCAAGTAGCACTCATAGAGGGAGATACGCAGTATTTT. The encoded protein is CASSQVALIEGDTQYF.

The chain recombines TRBV11-2 with TRBJ2-5; possible D gene TRBD1, 6 bases. The V end lost 4 bases, the J end lost 7 bases, and 19 bases lay between the germline ends. Germline V gene sequence: CDR1 SGHAT, CDR2 FQNNGV. This CDR3 has 15 residues. DNA of the CDR3: TGTGCCAGCAGCTCAGGGGACGGGATAAAGGGGACCCAGTACTTC. It specifies CASSSGDGIKGTQYF.

In its sample, this clonotype was seen a few times. V and J are TRBV9 and TRBJ2-7; D gene ambiguous. CDR3 length: 15 residues. Trimming removed 5 bases from V and 1 base from J, with 16 bases in between. From germline, CDR1 is SGDLS and CDR2 YYNGEE. Here the CDR3 reads CASSVGGTSSYEQYF. The CDR3 DNA follows: TGTGCCAGCAGTGTCGGCGGCACTTCATCCTACGAGCAGTACTTC.

The J gene is TRBJ2-1, the V gene TRBV9; 10 nucleotides align to TRBD2. Germline V gives CDR1 SGDLS, CDR2 YYNGEE. V lost 3 bases to trimming and J lost 9 bases; unmatched junction nucleotides: 6. CDR3 length: 14 amino acids. CDR3 sequence: CASSGTSGTAEQFF. CDR3 sequence (DNA): TGTGCCAGCAGCGGCACTAGCGGGACCGCTGAGCAGTTCTTC. Filled out from reference TRBV9 and TRBJ2-1, the complete variable domain reads DSGVTQTPKHLITATGQRVTLRCSPRSGDLSVYWYQQSLDQGLQFLIQYYNGEERAKGNILERFSAQQFPDLHSELNLSSLELGDSALYFCASSGTSGTAEQFFGPGTRLTVL.

This chain's CDR3 is CASSPFGRGPVEQYF. Here the CDR3 DNA reads TGTGCCAGCAGTCCATTCGGACGGGGACCGGTCGAGCAGTACTTC. The J gene is TRBJ2-7, the V gene TRBV27, with D possibly being TRBD1 or TRBD2 (5 bases each). CDR3 length: 15 amino acids. Deletions cut 5 bases from V and 6 bases from J, with 20 bases between. CDR1 and CDR2 (germline): MNHEY, SMNVEV (reference sequence).

This clonotype was recorded many times. V is TRBV15 and J is TRBJ2-5; either TRBD1 or TRBD2 may fit D (5 bases each). This CDR3 is 13 amino acids long. Germline V gene lookup returns CDR1 LNHNV and CDR2 YYDKDF (reference sequence). Deletions cut 7 bases from V and 4 bases from J, with 13 bases between. The CDR3 here is CATTGTTLETQYF. The CDR3, as DNA: TGTGCCACCACTGGGACGACATTAGAGACCCAGTACTTC. Using reference TRBV15 and TRBJ2-5 for the parts outside the CDR3, the full variable domain is DAMVIQNPRYQVTQFGKPVTLSCSQTLNHNVMYWYQQKSSQAPKLLFHYYDKDFNNEADTPDNFQSRRPNTSFCFLDIRSPGLGDTAMYLCATTGTTLETQYFGPGTRLLVL.

The J gene is TRBJ1-1, the V gene TRBV20-1; 10 bases are a match to TRBD1. Trimming removed 3 bases from V and 7 bases from J; junction bases left unmatched: 5. CDR1 and CDR2 from the germline V gene are DFQATT and SNEGSKA (reference sequence). The CDR3 is made up of 13 amino acids. CDR3 sequence: CSARGDRGGEAFF. CDR3 DNA: TGCAGTGCTAGGGGGGACAGGGGCGGTGAAGCTTTCTTT.

This clonotype was observed a few times. The chain couples TRBV25-1 to TRBJ2-4; D possibly corresponds to TRBD1 (6 bases). The DNA end is more similar to TRBJ2-7, so the J call may be wrong. Germline V gene lookup returns CDR1 MGHDK and CDR2 SYGVNS. The CDR3 consists of 15 residues. CDR3 DNA: TGTGCCAGCAGTGAATTGACAGGCCTAGGCAACGAGCAGTACTTC. This gives the protein CASSELTGLGNEQYF.

This clonotype was counted a few times. The chain is built from TRBV20-1 and TRBJ2-6; D possibly matches TRBD1 or TRBD2 (6 bases each). The CDR3 loop spans 16 amino acids. CDR1 and CDR2 from the germline V gene are DFQATT and SNEGSKA (reference sequence). V was cut by 5 bases and J by 4 bases, with 18 bases left in between. The CDR3 DNA reads TGCAGTGCTTCGCCTCTTTGGGGGGCCGGGGCCAACGTCCTGACTTTC. It encodes CSASPLWGAGANVLTF.

V gene TRBV21-1 combines with J gene TRBJ1-4. TRBV21-1 is noted as a pseudogene. This CDR3 region has 17 residues. This CDR3 reads CASSNSHRSATNEKLFF. CDR3 DNA: TGTGCCAGCAGCAACTCCCACCGCTCTGCAACTAATGAAAAACTGTTTTTT.

Remarks on this clonotype: The junction departs from the called germline gene at one end, perhaps through a read error. This rearrangement joins TRBV7-2 to TRBJ1-2; 11 bases match TRBD1. Germline V gene sequence: CDR1 SGHTA, CDR2 FQGNSA. The CDR3 sequence is 15 residues long. The CDR3 reads CANSLGQGAGYGYTF. The CDR3 DNA is TGTGCCAACAGCTTAGGACAGGGGGCCGGCTATGGCTACACCTTC. The entire variable domain, with the rest obtained from reference TRBV7-2 and TRBJ1-2, is as follows: GAGVSQSPSNKVTEKGKDVELRCDPISGHTALYWYRQSLGQGLEFLIYFQGNSAPDKSGLPSDRFSAERTGGSVSTLTIQRTQQEDSAVYLCANSLGQGAGYGYTFGSGTRLTVV.

This rearrangement joins TRBV13 to TRBJ2-1; D ambiguous. With 10 bases removed from V and 2 bases from J, the gap between germline ends came to 21 bases. The V gene's germline CDR1 is PRHDT and CDR2 FYEKMQ (reference sequence). This CDR3 contains 16 residues. CDR3 region: CANNLGRWAPYNEQFF. CDR3 nucleotides: TGTGCCAACAACTTAGGCAGGTGGGCCCCCTACAATGAGCAGTTCTTC.

This clonotype came up a few times. The chain uses TRBV20-1 and TRBJ2-7; D is possibly TRBD1 (5 bases). The CDR3 has 12 amino acids. Looked up from germline, CDR1 is DFQATT and CDR2 is SNEGSKA (reference sequence). The V gene lost 4 bases and the J gene lost 3 bases, with 10 bases spanning the gap. In nucleotides, the CDR3 is TGCAGTGCTACCCTCCAGGGCTACGAGCAGTACTTC. Translated, it gives CSATLQGYEQYF.

This clonotype was seen more than once but under ten times. This may be a read error, as it is one base from a much larger clone. CDR3 sequence reads: CASSSPGQRPGDTQYF. CDR3 DNA sequence: TGTGCCAGCTCATCACCTGGACAGAGGCCCGGGGATACGCAGTATTTT. This sequence joins TRBV18 and TRBJ2-3; the D gene is possibly TRBD1 (6 bases). Germline CDR1 is KGHSH and CDR2 is LQKENI. The CDR3 covers 16 residues.

The chain uses TRBV11-2 and TRBJ1-1, with TRBD1 matching over 8 bases. CDR1 and CDR2 from the germline V gene are SGHAT and FQNNGV. The V and J ends lost 7 bases and 11 bases, in that order; junction bases with no gene match: 6. The CDR3 spans 11 residues. CDR3 nucleotides: TGTGCCAGCACCCAGGGGGCGCGGGCTTTCTTT. Its translation: CASTQGARAFF.

The rearrangement uses TRBV11-2 and TRBJ1-2; 10 nucleotides match TRBD1. Unmatched junction bases numbered 3, after V lost 1 base and J lost 1 base. CDR3 length: 16 amino acids. Germline CDR1 is SGHAT and CDR2 is FQNNGV. The CDR3 DNA is TGTGCCAGCAGCTTAGGGGGACAGGGGATTAACTATGGCTACACCTTC. Its protein is CASSLGGQGINYGYTF.

In DNA form, the CDR3 reads TGTGCCATCAGTGAGGGATGGGAGACCCAGTACTTC. It encodes CAISEGWETQYF. The chain uses TRBV10-3 and TRBJ2-4; D ambiguous. The J call could be wrong; TRBJ2-5 is a better fit for the DNA end. The CDR3 has 12 residues. The germline V gene encodes CDR1 ENHRY and CDR2 SYGVKD.

As regards this clonotype: A much larger clonotype is one base distant, so this may be a read error. The chain carries TRBV5-5 and TRBJ2-7, with D possibly TRBD2 on 6 matching bases. The CDR3 has 15 residues. V was trimmed by 4 bases and J by 6 bases, leaving 20 bases between them. Germline loops: CDR1 SGHKS, CDR2 YYEKEE (reference sequence). CDR3 sequence: CASSVAGTGVCEQYF. CDR3 DNA: TGTGCCAGCAGCGTAGCCGGGACGGGAGTCTGCGAGCAGTACTTC.